These 7 T cell receptor beta chains share one sample of origin, sequenced in a study of blood T cells in healthy people across ages. Together with a sample-barcoded 5' primer, a J-beta primer mix was included in a second PCR lasting about 7 to 12 cycles. TCRdb reprocessed the 5' RACE reads with MiXCR, giving one entry per CDR3 protein. The data show hundreds of thousands of distinct CDR3 sequences, with about 42% seen just once and roughly 20% held by the top ten. Sequencing was done on a sample of blood. The receptors originated from a woman aged 55-69 years in good health.

Points on this clonotype: A clone one base away is much larger, so this may be a read error. The chain combines TRBV6-5 with TRBJ2-3, with 9 bases lining up with TRBD1. The CDR3 contains 15 residues. Germline V CDR1 and CDR2: MNHEY, SVGAGI. In DNA form, the CDR3 reads TGTGTCAGCAGCTACCCACGGACAGGGGAGGGTACGCAGTATTTT. It is translated as CVSSYPRTGEGTQYF.

In the case of this clonotype: At one end the junction does not follow the germline gene, possibly because of a read error. The genes are TRBV29-1 and TRBJ2-4, with 12 bases that match TRBD2. The J call may be faulty, since TRBJ2-5 better matches the DNA end. The CDR3 covers 15 residues. The germline V gene encodes CDR1 SQVTM and CDR2 ANQGSEA. The CDR3 DNA reads TGCTGCGTTCCTGGGACTAGCGGGTGTCAAGAGACCCAGTACTTC. Protein product: CCVPGTSGCQETQYF.

This clonotype appeared a few times. The chain is built from TRBV10-2 and TRBJ2-3; 8 bases line up with TRBD2. This CDR3 spans 15 amino acids. The germline CDR1 and CDR2 sequences are WSHSY and SAAADI. The trim removed 7 bases at V and 2 bases at J, leaving 8 bases unmatched. The CDR3: CASNQQAGATDTQYF. The DNA for the CDR3 is TGCGCCAGCAACCAACAAGCGGGGGCCACAGATACGCAGTATTTT.

About this clonotype itself: This may arise from a read error, as a much more abundant clone is one base away. The rearrangement links TRBV10-3 to TRBJ2-5; no clear D gene. The germline CDR1 and CDR2 sequences are ENHRY and SYGVKD. V lost 3 bases, J lost 3 bases, and 5 bases lay in between. The CDR3 loop spans 12 amino acids. CDR3: CAISDKEETQYF. The CDR3 coding sequence is TGTGCCATCAGTGATAAGGAAGAGACCCAGTACTTC.

The V call is TRBV20-1, the J call TRBJ2-3; the match to TRBD2 covers 11 bases. CDR3 length: 16 amino acids. The germline V gene encodes CDR1 DFQATT and CDR2 SNEGSKA (reference sequence). Trimming at V came to 4 bases and at J to 1 base, leaving 7 bases not matched to a gene. This CDR3 reads CSANRLTSGGTDTQYF. Written as DNA, the CDR3 is TGCAGTGCTAACCGATTGACTAGCGGGGGCACAGATACGCAGTATTTT.

The chain recombines TRBV7-2 with TRBJ2-7; the match to TRBD2 covers 11 bases. The V gene's germline CDR1 is SGHTA and CDR2 FQGNSA. V shed 5 bases, J shed 2 bases, and the junction held 5 bases outside the gene matches. CDR3 length: 15 amino acids. In DNA, the CDR3 is TGTGCCAGCAGCACCGGACTAGCGGGCCCCTACGAGCAGTACTTC. Protein: CASSTGLAGPYEQYF.

This clonotype was seen more than once but under ten times. The chain employs TRBV6-1 and TRBJ1-5, with D unclear. Germline lookup yields CDR1 MNHNS and CDR2 SASEGT. There are 17 residues in the CDR3. V was pared by 1 base and J by 6 bases, with 19 bases between. In DNA, the CDR3 is TGTGCCAGCAGTGAAGTCCCGGGGAGGGAACGGAGTCAGCCCCAGCATTTT. This gives the protein CASSEVPGRERSQPQHF.